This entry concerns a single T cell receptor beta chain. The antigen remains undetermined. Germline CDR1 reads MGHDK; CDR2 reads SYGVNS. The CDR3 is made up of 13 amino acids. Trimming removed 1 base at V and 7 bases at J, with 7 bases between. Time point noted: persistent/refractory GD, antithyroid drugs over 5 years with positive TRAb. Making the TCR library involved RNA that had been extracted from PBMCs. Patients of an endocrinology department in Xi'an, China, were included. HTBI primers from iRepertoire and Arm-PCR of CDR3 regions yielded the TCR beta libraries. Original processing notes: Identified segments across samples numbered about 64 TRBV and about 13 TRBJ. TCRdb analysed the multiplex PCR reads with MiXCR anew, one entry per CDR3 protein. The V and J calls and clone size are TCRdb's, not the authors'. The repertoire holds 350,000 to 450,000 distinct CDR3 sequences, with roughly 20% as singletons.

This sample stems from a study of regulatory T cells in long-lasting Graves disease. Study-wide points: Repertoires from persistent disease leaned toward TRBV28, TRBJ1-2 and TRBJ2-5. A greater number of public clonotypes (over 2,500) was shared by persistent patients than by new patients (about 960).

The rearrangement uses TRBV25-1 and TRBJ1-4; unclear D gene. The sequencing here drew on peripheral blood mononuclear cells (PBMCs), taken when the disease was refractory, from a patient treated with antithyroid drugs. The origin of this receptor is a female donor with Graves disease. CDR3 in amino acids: CASSESGIEKLFF. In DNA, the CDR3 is TGTGCCAGCAGTGAATCTGGGATTGAAAAACTGTTTTTT. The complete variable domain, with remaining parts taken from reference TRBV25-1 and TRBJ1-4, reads EADIYQTPRYLVIGTGKKITLECSQTMGHDKMYWYQQDPGMELHLIHYSYGVNSTEKGDLSSESTVSRIRTEHFPLTLESARPSHTSQYLCASSESGIEKLFFGSGTQLSVL.